This entry describes one TCR beta chain. Its matching antigen is unknown. The data belong to a study of cytomegalovirus exposure and HLA in healthy donors. The PCR made use of 60 Vbeta and 13 Jbeta primers. Here immunoSEQ multiplex PCR was the method, and the copy in TCRdb shows in-frame clones only, minus some. The data show 150,000 to 200,000 clones, 12% seen once. Study conclusions and caveats: Across donors, most TCRs were seen rarely, yet some public ones were widespread.

There were likely unrecorded immune exposures, though donors were nominally healthy when sampled. V was clipped by 1 base and J by 5 bases; unmatched bases: 7. CDR1 and CDR2 from the germline V gene are SGHDT and YYEEEE. This CDR3 spans 15 amino acids. The material sequenced was PBMCs. J is TRBJ1-2 and V is TRBV5-6; the match to TRBD1 covers 8 bases. The clonotype was recovered from a man between 45 and 60 years old in good health and CMV-seropositive. CDR3 coding DNA: TGTGCCAGCAGCTTGACCGGGGACAGGAGATATGGCTACACCTTC. It is translated as CASSLTGDRRYGYTF.